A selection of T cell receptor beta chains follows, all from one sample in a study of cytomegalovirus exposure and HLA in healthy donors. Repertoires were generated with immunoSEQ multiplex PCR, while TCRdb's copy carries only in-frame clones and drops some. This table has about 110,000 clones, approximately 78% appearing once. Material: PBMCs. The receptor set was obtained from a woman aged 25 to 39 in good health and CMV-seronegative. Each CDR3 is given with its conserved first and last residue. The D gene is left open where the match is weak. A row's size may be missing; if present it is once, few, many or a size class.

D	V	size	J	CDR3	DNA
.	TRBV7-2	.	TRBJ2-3	CASSLVVAADTQYF	TGTGCCAGCAGCTTAGTGGTAGCGGCAGATACGCAGTATTTT
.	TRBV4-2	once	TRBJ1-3	CASSQSGSSGNTIYF	TGTGCCAGCAGCCAATCAGGATCCTCTGGAAACACCATATATTTT
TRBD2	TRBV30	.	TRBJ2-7	CAWSVELAVSYEQYF	TGTGCCTGGAGTGTGGAACTAGCGGTCTCCTACGAGCAGTACTTC
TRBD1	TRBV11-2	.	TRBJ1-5	CASSSRGRNQPQHF	TGTGCCAGCAGCTCCAGGGGGCGGAATCAGCCCCAGCATTTT
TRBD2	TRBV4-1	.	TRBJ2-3	CASSQASGSITDTQYF	TGCGCCAGCAGCCAAGCCAGCGGGAGTATCACAGATACGCAGTATTTT
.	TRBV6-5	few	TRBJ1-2	CASSYGFALDGYTF	TGTGCCAGCAGTTACGGTTTTGCCTTAGATGGCTACACCTTC
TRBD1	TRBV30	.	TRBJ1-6	CAWEGDRNSPLHF	TGTGCCTGGGAGGGGGACAGAAATTCACCCCTCCACTTT
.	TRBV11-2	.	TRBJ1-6	CASSLVSGNRSPLHF	TGTGCCAGCAGCTTAGTCTCAGGGAATCGTTCACCCCTCCACTTT
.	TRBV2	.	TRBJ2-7	CASSRSYEQYF	TGTGCCAGCAGCCGCTCCTACGAGCAGTACTTC
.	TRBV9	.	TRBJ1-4	CASSVSQGEDEKLFF	TGTGCCAGCAGCGTAAGTCAGGGTGAAGATGAAAAACTGTTTTTT
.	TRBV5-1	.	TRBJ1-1	CASSPVMNTEAFF	TGCGCCAGCAGCCCGGTCATGAACACTGAAGCTTTCTTT
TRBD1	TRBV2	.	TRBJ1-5	CASSRQTGTNQPQHF	TGTGCCAGCAGCCGACAGACAGGGACGAATCAGCCCCAGCATTTT
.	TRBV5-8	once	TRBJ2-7	CASSRVRGGEQYF	TGTGCCAGCAGCCGGGTGAGGGGGGGAGAGCAGTACTTC
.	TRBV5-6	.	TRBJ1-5	CASRRDTNQPQHF	TGTGCCAGCAGACGGGACACTAATCAGCCCCAGCATTTT
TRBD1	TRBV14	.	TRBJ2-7	CASSQLPGQGHYEQYF	TGTGCCAGCAGCCAACTCCCGGGACAGGGGCACTACGAGCAGTACTTC
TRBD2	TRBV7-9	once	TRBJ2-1	CASSLAPGGGEFF	TGTGCCAGCAGCTTAGCGCCGGGGGGGGGTGAGTTCTTC
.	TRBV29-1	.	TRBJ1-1	CSVATVNTEAFF	TGCAGCGTTGCAACGGTTAACACTGAAGCTTTCTTT
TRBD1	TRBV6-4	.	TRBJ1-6	CASSDSTGGNSPLHF	TGTGCCAGCAGTGACTCGACAGGGGGCAATTCACCCCTCCACTTT
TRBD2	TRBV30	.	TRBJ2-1	CAWRGGTSVDNEQFF	TGTGCCTGGAGAGGCGGGACTAGCGTCGACAATGAGCAGTTCTTC
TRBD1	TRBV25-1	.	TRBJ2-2	CASSDESYRGKTGELFF	TGTGCCAGCAGTGACGAATCGTACAGGGGGAAGACCGGGGAGCTGTTTTTT
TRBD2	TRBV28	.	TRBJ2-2	CASLYSGYTGELFF	TGTGCCAGCCTTTATAGCGGGTACACCGGGGAGCTGTTTTTT
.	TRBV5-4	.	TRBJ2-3	CASSLVGVIGTDTQYF	TGTGCCAGCAGCTTGGTAGGGGTGATTGGCACAGATACGCAGTATTTT
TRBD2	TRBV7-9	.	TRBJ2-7	CASSRWAGAGYEQYF	TGTGCCAGCAGCCGATGGGCGGGAGCGGGCTACGAGCAGTACTTC
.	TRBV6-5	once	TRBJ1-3	CASSSQGQSGNTIYF	TGTGCCAGCAGTTCACAGGGCCAGTCTGGAAACACCATATATTTT
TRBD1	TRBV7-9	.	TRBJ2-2	CASSPEDRAPGELFF	TGTGCCAGCAGCCCGGAGGACAGGGCGCCCGGGGAGCTGTTTTTT
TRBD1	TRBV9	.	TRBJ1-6	CASRGTGLGSPLHF	TGTGCCAGCAGGGGGACAGGGTTAGGGTCACCCCTCCACTTT
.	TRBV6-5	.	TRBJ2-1	CASSYGIGNEQFF	TGTGCCAGCAGTTACGGTATCGGCAATGAGCAGTTCTTC
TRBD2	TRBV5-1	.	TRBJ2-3	CASSALYPGLAGSTDTQYF	TGCGCCAGCAGCGCCTTATACCCGGGACTAGCGGGGAGCACAGATACGCAGTATTTT
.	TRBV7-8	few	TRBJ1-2	CASSSVGDTNYGYTF	TGTGCCAGCAGCTCGGTAGGGGATACTAACTATGGCTACACCTTC
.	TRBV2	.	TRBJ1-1	CASSEALPIANTEAFF	TGTGCCAGCAGTGAAGCGCTTCCTATAGCGAACACTGAAGCTTTCTTT
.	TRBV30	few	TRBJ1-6	CAWSKGVGFSPLHF	TGTGCCTGGAGCAAAGGGGTGGGGTTTTCACCCCTCCACTTT
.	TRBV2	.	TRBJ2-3	CASADIDTQYF	TGTGCCAGCGCTGACATAGATACGCAGTATTTT
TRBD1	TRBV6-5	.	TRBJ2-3	CASSFLQGSSTDTQYF	TGTGCCAGCAGTTTCCTACAGGGGAGCAGCACAGATACGCAGTATTTT
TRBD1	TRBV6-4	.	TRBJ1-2	CASSEAGGGYTF	TGTGCCAGCAGTGAGGCAGGGGGAGGCTACACCTTC
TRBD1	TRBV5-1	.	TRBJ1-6	CASSREGTGQNSPLHF	TGCGCCAGCAGCCGGGAGGGGACAGGGCAGAATTCACCCCTCCACTTT
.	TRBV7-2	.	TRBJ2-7	CASSPAEGNEQYF	TGTGCCAGCAGCCCCGCGGAGGGGAACGAGCAGTACTTC
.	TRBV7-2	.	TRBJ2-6	CASSLYSGANVLTF	TGTGCCAGCAGCTTATACTCTGGGGCCAACGTCCTGACTTTC
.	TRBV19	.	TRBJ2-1	CASPQEACSEQFF	TGTGCCAGTCCGCAGGAGGCGTGCAGTGAGCAGTTCTTC
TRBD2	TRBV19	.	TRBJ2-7	CASAAGGNYEQYF	TGTGCCAGTGCAGCGGGAGGAAACTACGAGCAGTACTTC
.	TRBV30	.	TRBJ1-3	CAWDYGISGNTIYF	TGTGCCTGGGACTACGGGATCTCTGGAAACACCATATATTTT
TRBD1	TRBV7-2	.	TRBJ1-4	CASSPGQGATNEKLFF	TGTGCCAGCAGCCCGGGACAGGGGGCGACTAATGAAAAACTGTTTTTT
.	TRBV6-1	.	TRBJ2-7	CASEPGEQYF	TGTGCCAGTGAACCGGGAGAGCAGTACTTC